Detailed here is one T cell receptor beta chain. These data are taken from a study of control samples from healthy donors and cancer patients. Between the trimmed V and J ends, which lost 3 bases and 4 bases, there was a span of 16 bases. From germline, CDR1 is SGHNT and CDR2 YYREEE (reference sequence). The CDR3 length is 16 residues. Sequencing was performed with immunoSEQ multiplex PCR; in TCRdb, only in-frame clones are kept and a portion is missing. This sample carries around 75,000 clones, roughly 92% of them seen once, and the ten largest clones take 5.8%. The rearrangement uses TRBV5-4 and TRBJ1-4; tentative D call: TRBD1 (5 bases). The sample consisted of blood. This receptor was identified in a woman aged 60-75 years in good health. The CDR3 loop reads CASSSSVDRFNEKLFF. The DNA of the CDR3 is TGTGCCAGCAGCTCCTCCGTTGACAGATTTAATGAAAAACTGTTTTTT.